The source of this TCR beta chain is a study of T cell repertoires in cytomegalovirus infection (dated by TCRdb to the late 2010s). Study-wide context: Alongside well-studied HLA-B-restricted epitopes, the peptide stimulations were aimed at recently identified HLA-C-restricted CMV epitopes, whose presentation resists viral immunomodulation. The HLA type of each donor mattered for the analysis, because public TCR beta signatures pointed to carriage of CMV infection along with the matching HLA type. The full study reports these points: In both this cohort and an independent roughly 350-donor cohort, the cumulative frequency of public TCR beta family members distinguished carriers of CMV infection plus the relevant HLA type. In the ex vivo response, HLA-C-restricted CMV-specific TCR beta clonotypes were dominant, and in two of eight donors the single most frequent clonotype came from this HLA-C-restricted group.

The intended sense of this specimen's treatment or condition label: in vitro stimulation with specific CMV peptide epitopes to enrich CMV-specific T cells. The listed sequencing device is Illumina HiSeq 1500. TCRdb reprocessed the public reads (quality trimming at Q25 with fastp, clone calling with MiXCR) and kept in-frame beta chains. Under each unique CDR3 protein, matching rows form one entry showing the most common genes and DNA. Within this sample are 360,000 or so distinct CDR3 sequences, with roughly a third of them counted one time only. The ten largest account for approximately 15% of the sample. This clonotype was seen a handful of times. The antigen it binds to is not known. Per-base quality was not reported, and no clone a single base away is much larger than it. The sequence derives from a human donor in good health (CMV status not recorded). Some clones in this sample may be carry-over from other donors' samples. This sample comprised cultured PBMCs, obtained from culture after CMV antigen stimulation.

Read as DNA, the sequence is TGTGCCAGCAGTTTTGGTCAGCCCCAGCATTTT. It is translated as CASSFGQPQHF. The rearranged segments are TRBV28 and TRBJ1-5; no D gene is confidently identified. From the cysteine up to the phenylalanine, the CDR3 has a length of 11 residues. The sequence is cut down to CDR3 DNA, 33 bases in frame from base 1. In the germline V gene, CDR1 corresponds to MDHEN and CDR2 to SYDVKM. The V end loses 3 bases and the J end loses 6 bases, and a stretch of 3 bases separates them.